The clone carrying this TCR beta chain has just one count. Per the original data handling: Nucleated cell counts were estimated from reference gene primer amplification. Libraries were prepared by immunoSEQ multiplex PCR; TCRdb keeps only in-frame clonotypes and omits some of them. V, J and clone size derive from that table, while D and trimming were established from the DNA sequence. The table includes 190,000 or so clones, more than 75% detected once. The source of the sample is a study of blood T cell repertoires in COVID-19. Study at large: Spain, Italy and the United States supplied samples that represented acute and convalescent COVID-19. The cDNA or gDNA used as material had been derived from T cells, B-cell-depleted T cells, or PBMCs.

Material: peripheral blood. This clonotype originated in a woman under 30 who had recovered from COVID-19.

The chain's CDR3 is CASSENGPGAQYF. DNA of the CDR3: TGTGCCAGCAGTGAAAACGGTCCGGGGGCCCAGTACTTC. V is TRBV2 and J is TRBJ2-5; possibly TRBD2 for D (6 bases). Between the trimmed V and J ends, which lost 2 bases and 9 bases, there was a span of 13 bases. In germline, CDR1 is SNHLY, CDR2 FYNNEI. This CDR3 contains 13 residues.